The T cell receptor (beta chain) under discussion was sequenced for a study of T-cell reconstitution after alpha-beta-depleted transplantation in children. Unique molecular identifiers were incorporated when the TCRbeta library was constructed. From the PCR reads, TCRdb called clonotypes with MiXCR, one entry per CDR3 protein. The sample holds roughly 160,000 distinct CDR3 sequences, around 10% seen once. Trimming took 3 bases from V and 6 from J; bases not matched to a gene: 4. The CDR3 consists of 14 residues. Germline V gene data show CDR1 as SGHVS and CDR2 as FQNEAQ. This clonotype was obtained from a boy aged 2 to 10 with acute myeloid leukemia, due to receive a stem cell transplant. The chain combines TRBV7-8 with TRBJ2-1; 8 bases line up with TRBD2. The sequenced sample was PBMCs, obtained before TCRalphabeta/CD19-depleted stem cell transplant. CDR3 nucleotides: TGTGCCAGCAGCTTCGCGGGGGGAGGCAATGAGCAGTTCTTC. Protein: CASSFAGGGNEQFF.